These 32 T cell receptor beta chains were sequenced from one sample in a study of T cell changes during pregnancy in multiple sclerosis. Clones were sequenced by immunoSEQ multiplex PCR, and TCRdb holds only the in-frame ones, with some missing. The table lists 35,000 to 45,000 clones, roughly 89% of them singletons. Specimen: CD4+ T cells from peripheral blood mononuclear cells, collected before pregnancy. Receptor source: a female donor with multiple sclerosis, enrolled in a pregnancy study.

CDR3 sequence reads: CASSATSGSTDTQYF. In DNA form, the CDR3 reads TGTGCCAGCTCAGCGACTAGCGGGTCCACAGATACGCAGTATTTT. The gene calls are TRBV18 and TRBJ2-3; 10 bases agree with TRBD2. Losses at the gene ends were 5 bases for V and 2 bases for J; bases not matched to a gene: 4. The CDR3 is made up of 15 amino acids. CDR1 is KGHSH, CDR2 LQKENI, per germline.

The chain uses TRBV2 and TRBJ2-1; the match to TRBD2 covers 10 bases. CDR3 length equals 16 residues. Looked up from germline, CDR1 is SNHLY and CDR2 is FYNNEI. Germline trimming cut 1 base from V and 12 bases from J; bases unmatched to any gene: 12. This chain's CDR3 is CASSEENPAGGSGQFF. In DNA, the CDR3 is TGTGCCAGCAGTGAAGAAAATCCAGCGGGGGGGTCAGGGCAGTTCTTC.

This clone is a singleton in its sample. The chain recombines TRBV30 with TRBJ1-6; no clear D gene. Germline values: CDR1 GTSNPN, CDR2 SVGIG (reference sequence). The CDR3 runs 15 residues. V dropped 3 bases and J dropped 3 bases, with 12 bases sitting between them. The CDR3: CAWSQALYYNSPLHF. The CDR3 DNA sequence: TGTGCCTGGAGCCAGGCCCTATACTATAATTCACCCCTCCACTTT.

The V call is TRBV28, the J call TRBJ2-6; weak D call: TRBD2 (5 bases). The CDR3 has 19 amino acids. Per the germline V gene, CDR1 is MDHEN and CDR2 is SYDVKM. Trimming cost V 3 bases and J 0 bases, with 18 bases left between them. The CDR3 bases are TGTGCCAGCAGTTTGGATCGATGGGAGTCCTCCTCTGGGGCCAACGTCCTGACTTTC. Protein product: CASSLDRWESSSGANVLTF.

CDR3 protein: CASSRGDRGLSETQYF. As DNA, the CDR3 is TGTGCCAGTAGTAGAGGCGACAGGGGCTTGTCGGAGACCCAGTACTTC. The chain combines TRBV19 with TRBJ2-5; 8 bases are a match to TRBD1. Germline V gene data show CDR1 as LNHDA and CDR2 as SQIVND (reference sequence). V gave up 4 bases and J gave up 5 bases; unmatched junction bases: 12. This CDR3 has 16 residues.

This chain links TRBV5-1 with TRBJ2-5; 7 nucleotides line up with TRBD1. The CDR3 is 16 residues long. Germline V gene data show CDR1 as SGHRS and CDR2 as YFSETQ. Trimming cost V 0 bases and J 2 bases; bases outside gene matches: 7. The CDR3 loop is CASSLAHGQAQETQYF. The DNA of the CDR3 is TGCGCCAGCAGCTTGGCTCACGGACAGGCTCAAGAGACCCAGTACTTC.

CDR3 in DNA: TGTGCCATTTCGACAGGGGAGACCGGGGAGCTGTTTTTT. This sequence encodes CAISTGETGELFF. The V gene is TRBV10-3, the J gene TRBJ2-2, with 8 positions matching TRBD1. The CDR3 sequence is 13 residues long. V was clipped by 9 bases and J by 5 bases; unmatched bases: 5. CDR1 is ENHRY and CDR2 is SYGVKD in the germline V gene.

This rearrangement joins TRBV7-3 to TRBJ2-3, with D possibly matching TRBD2 (6 bases). Germline V CDR1 and CDR2: SGHTA, FQGTGA. The V gene lost 4 bases and the J gene lost 6 bases, with 14 bases spanning the gap. The CDR3 extends over 14 amino acids. CDR3 sequence reads: CASSSSRAGDTQYF. In DNA form, the CDR3 reads TGTGCCAGCAGCTCCTCAAGGGCGGGGGATACGCAGTATTTT.

The V call is TRBV7-3, the J call TRBJ2-1; a possible D gene is TRBD2 (6 bases). The CDR3 has 15 amino acids. Between the trimmed V and J ends, which lost 4 bases and 7 bases, there was a span of 17 bases. Germline V gene data show CDR1 as SGHTA and CDR2 as FQGTGA. The CDR3 region has the DNA TGTGCCAGCAGCTCCCTGGGGGGTTGGGGGAATGAGCAGTTCTTC. Amino acid sequence: CASSSLGGWGNEQFF. Variable domain in full (rest from reference TRBV7-3 and TRBJ2-1): GAGVSQTPSNKVTEKGKYVELRCDPISGHTALYWYRQSLGQGPEFLIYFQGTGAADDSGLPNDRFFAVRPEGSVSTLKIQRTERGDSAVYLCASSSLGGWGNEQFFGPGTRLTVL.

The V and J genes are TRBV28 and TRBJ2-3, with D possibly matching TRBD1 (5 bases). This CDR3 has 14 residues. In germline, CDR1 is MDHEN, CDR2 SYDVKM. The germline V and J ends were trimmed by 6 bases and 1 base, with 11 bases remaining between them. CDR3 in amino acids: CASSPRERTDTQYF. The CDR3 DNA follows: TGTGCCAGCAGCCCCAGGGAACGCACAGATACGCAGTATTTT.

This clone appeared once. V is TRBV19 and J is TRBJ2-1, with unresolved D. Deletions cut 5 bases from V and 5 bases from J, with 16 bases between. From germline, CDR1 is LNHDA and CDR2 SQIVND (reference sequence). The CDR3 loop spans 15 amino acids. The CDR3 DNA sequence: TGTGCCAGTAGTCCATGGGTCCCCCTAGACAATGAGCAGTTCTTC. Its protein product is CASSPWVPLDNEQFF.

V and J are TRBV5-4 and TRBJ1-1; D is perhaps TRBD1 (5 bases). Trimming left V 4 bases short and J 5 bases short, with 15 bases between. Looked up from germline, CDR1 is SGHNT and CDR2 is YYREEE (reference sequence). The CDR3 contains 14 residues. The CDR3 here is CASSPGTGGTEAFF. Written as DNA, the CDR3 is TGTGCCAGCAGCCCCGGGACCGGGGGAACTGAAGCTTTCTTT.

The gene calls are TRBV5-6 and TRBJ1-1; TRBD1 matches 9 bases. The germline V gene has CDR1 SGHDT and CDR2 YYEEEE. The CDR3 has 14 residues. V shed 0 bases and J 9 bases; nucleotides not matched to a gene: 6. The CDR3 DNA reads TGTGCCAGCAGCTTGGCTTTGGGACAGGGTAAAGCTTTCTTT. It yields the protein CASSLALGQGKAFF.

With regard to this clone: Relative to the germline gene, one junction end is altered; a read error may explain this. The chain combines TRBV7-7 with TRBJ2-6; perhaps TRBD2 as D (6 bases). The CDR3 consists of 15 residues. Germline assignment: CDR1 SSHAT and CDR2 FNYEAQ (reference sequence). CDR3 residues: CASSLGGPGANVLTF. CDR3 nucleotide sequence: TGTGCTAGCAGCTTAGGAGGGCCTGGGGCCAACGTCCTGACTTTC.

The chain carries TRBV30 and TRBJ2-1; maybe TRBD1 (5 bases). The germline V gene encodes CDR1 GTSNPN and CDR2 SVGIG (reference sequence). V shed 2 bases and J shed 14 bases, with 19 bases lying between them. The CDR3 length is 13 residues. Here the CDR3 reads CAWSTQGAAWEFF. The DNA for the CDR3 is TGTGCCTGGAGTACTCAAGGGGCCGCGTGGGAGTTCTTC.

The rearrangement joins TRBV7-3 to TRBJ2-1, with 11 bases that match TRBD2. This CDR3 has 15 residues. Germline trimming cut 4 bases from V and 5 bases from J; bases unmatched to any gene: 4. Germline V gives CDR1 SGHTA, CDR2 FQGTGA. The DNA of the CDR3 is TGTGCCAGCAGCTCAACTAGCGGGGGAAACAATGAGCAGTTCTTC. It specifies CASSSTSGGNNEQFF.

The table lists this clone with a few counts. CDR3 sequence (DNA): TGCAGTGCCGCAGGGGGGTATGGCTACACCTTC. Protein product: CSAAGGYGYTF. The chain employs TRBV20-1 and TRBJ1-2; TRBD1 matches at 7 bases. The germline gives CDR1 DFQATT, CDR2 SNEGSKA (reference sequence). This CDR3 has 11 amino acids. V lost 6 bases and J lost 5; bases outside the gene matches: 3.

The gene calls are TRBV4-2 and TRBJ1-3, with D possibly matching TRBD1 (6 bases). Trimming cost V 1 base and J 2 bases, with 12 bases left between them. From germline, CDR1 is LGHNA and CDR2 YNFKEQ. The CDR3 spans 16 residues. For the CDR3, the DNA is TGTGCCAGCAGCCAAGTAGGGGGTTCCGCTGGAAACACCATATATTTT. It translates to CASSQVGGSAGNTIYF.

V is TRBV6-5 and J is TRBJ1-2; D is uncertain. CDR1 and CDR2 from the germline V gene are MNHEY and SVGAGI. V shed 0 bases and J shed 4 bases, with 6 bases lying between them. The CDR3 extends over 13 amino acids. The CDR3 region is CASSYSIGYGYTF. The CDR3 coding sequence is TGTGCCAGCAGTTACTCGATCGGCTATGGCTACACCTTC.

This chain joins TRBV19 and TRBJ1-5, with TRBD1 matching 11 bases. J was trimmed by 2 bases and V by 5 bases; bases with no gene match: 8. Looked up from germline, CDR1 is LNHDA and CDR2 is SQIVND (reference sequence). The CDR3 has 17 residues. Here the CDR3 DNA reads TGTGCCAGTAGTGGCGGGACAGGGGGGTCTCGCAATCAGCCCCAGCATTTT. This sequence encodes CASSGGTGGSRNQPQHF. Supplemented by reference TRBV19 and TRBJ1-5, the full variable domain reads DGGITQSPKYLFRKEGQNVTLSCEQNLNHDAMYWYRQDPGQGLRLIYYSQIVNDFQKGDIAEGYSVSREKKESFPLTVTSAQKNPTAFYLCASSGGTGGSRNQPQHFGDGTRLSIL.

The chain has TRBV6-6 and TRBJ1-6, with D possibly being TRBD1 (6 bases). V lost 10 bases, J lost 7 bases, and 17 bases lay in between. Germline CDR1 is MNHNY and CDR2 is SVGAGI (reference sequence). The CDR3 extends over 14 amino acids. The CDR3 coding sequence is TGTGCCACCGCACAGGGATCCTCAAATTCACCCCTCCACTTT. This encodes CATAQGSSNSPLHF.

This chain links TRBV4-1 with TRBJ2-5, with 7 bases fitting TRBD2. Germline CDR1 reads MGHRA; CDR2 reads YSYEKL. Unmatched junction bases numbered 9, after V lost 4 bases and J lost 4 bases. The CDR3 runs to 15 residues. This CDR3 reads CASSPGAGTRETQYF. DNA of the CDR3: TGCGCCAGCAGCCCAGGAGCGGGGACTCGAGAGACCCAGTACTTC.

V usage is TRBV28 and J usage is TRBJ1-3, with D possibly being TRBD1 (6 bases). The V end was cut by 4 bases, the J end by 0 bases, with 13 bases between. This CDR3 has 16 amino acids. Germline CDR1 is MDHEN and CDR2 is SYDVKM. The DNA of the CDR3 is TGTGCCAGCAGTTCAAACAGGGCGTACTCTGGAAACACCATATATTTT. Its protein is CASSSNRAYSGNTIYF. Combining the CDR3 with reference TRBV28 and TRBJ1-3 gives the whole variable domain DVKVTQSSRYLVKRTGEKVFLECVQDMDHENMFWYRQDPGLGLRLIYFSYDVKMKEKGDIPEGYSVSREKKERFSLILESASTNQTSMYLCASSSNRAYSGNTIYFGEGSWLTVV.

The rearrangement uses TRBV19 and TRBJ2-5, with 12 bases aligning to TRBD1. After removal of 5 bases from V and 6 bases from J, the junction contained 10 bases not matched to a gene. The CDR3 has 16 amino acids. CDR1 is LNHDA, CDR2 SQIVND, per germline (reference sequence). The CDR3 DNA reads as TGTGCCAGTAGTGTCTCCGGGACAGGGGGCTTGAAGACCCAGTACTTC. Its translation is CASSVSGTGGLKTQYF.

The chain combines TRBV5-4 with TRBJ1-2; possible D gene TRBD1, 6 bases. This CDR3 has 12 residues. V was cut by 4 bases and J by 4 bases, with 8 bases left in between. Germline V gives CDR1 SGHNT, CDR2 YYREEE (reference sequence). The CDR3 sequence: CASSLDSYGYTF. Here the CDR3 DNA reads TGTGCCAGCAGCCTGGACAGCTATGGCTACACCTTC.

The chain has TRBV9 and TRBJ1-1; no firm D call. Germline V gene lookup returns CDR1 SGDLS and CDR2 YYNGEE. The CDR3 totals 13 residues. Trimming took off 0 bases at V and 3 bases at J, with 6 bases between the two ends. The CDR3 DNA sequence: TGTGCCAGCAGCGTAGGCCAGGACACTGAAGCTTTCTTT. Its translation: CASSVGQDTEAFF.

The rearrangement uses TRBV7-2 and TRBJ1-2; 9 positions match TRBD1. This CDR3 is built from 14 residues. Germline lookup yields CDR1 SGHTA and CDR2 FQGNSA. The V segment lost 5 bases and the J segment 7 bases; nucleotides outside the gene matches: 8. CDR3 in DNA: TGTGCCAGCAGCCCCGGACAGGGGCCTAGTGGCTACACCTTC. This sequence encodes CASSPGQGPSGYTF.

The rearrangement joins TRBV18 to TRBJ1-6; D might be TRBD1 (5 bases). V lost 3 bases and J lost 10, with 19 bases in between. The CDR3 sequence is 16 residues long. The germline gives CDR1 KGHSH, CDR2 LQKENI. This CDR3 reads CASSPQEGLGVSPLHF. DNA of the CDR3: TGTGCCAGCTCACCTCAGGAGGGGCTTGGAGTCTCACCCCTCCACTTT.

The J gene is TRBJ2-2, the V gene TRBV28; 9 bases align to TRBD2. The CDR3 has 16 residues. The germline gives CDR1 MDHEN, CDR2 SYDVKM. The junction had 9 bases not matched to a gene; V was cut back by 1 base and J by 9 bases. CDR3 coding DNA: TGTGCCAGCAGTTTATTGTGGGCGGGGGGGCACCGGGAGCTGTTTTTT. This codes for CASSLLWAGGHRELFF.

This clone was counted once. The chain employs TRBV6-1 and TRBJ2-2, with 8 bases aligning to TRBD2. This CDR3 has 15 amino acids. V gave up 7 bases and J gave up 0 bases; unmatched junction bases: 4. Germline V gives CDR1 MNHNS, CDR2 SASEGT. CDR3 protein: CASIAGGSNTGELFF. For the CDR3, the DNA is TGTGCCAGCATTGCGGGGGGCTCGAACACCGGGGAGCTGTTTTTT.

V and J are TRBV5-1 and TRBJ2-6; 8 nucleotides agree with TRBD1. V dropped 4 bases and J dropped 0; count of bases not matched to a gene: 9. The CDR3 is 18 amino acids. Germline loops: CDR1 SGHRS, CDR2 YFSETQ. For the CDR3, the DNA is TGCGCCAGCAGCACGGAGGGACAGGTAAACTCTGGGGCCAACGTCCTGACTTTC. This encodes CASSTEGQVNSGANVLTF.

This chain uses TRBV7-2 with TRBJ1-2; 7 bases agree with TRBD1. This CDR3 is 12 amino acids long. Germline CDR1 reads SGHTA; CDR2 reads FQGNSA. Germline trimming cut 9 bases from V and 4 bases from J; bases unmatched to any gene: 5. Written as DNA, the CDR3 is TGTGCCAGTTCGACAGGGCCCTATGGCTACACCTTC. Its translation is CASSTGPYGYTF.